The 7 T cell receptor beta chains below come from one sample, sequenced in a study of blood T cell repertoires in COVID-19. Profiling relied on immunoSEQ multiplex PCR, and the TCRdb table lists in-frame clones only, not all of them. This table holds approximately 280,000 clones, around 89% found once. The sequenced material came from PBMCs or T cells enriched from blood (not recorded which). The receptors were gathered from a young woman with acute COVID-19.

The chain uses TRBV21-1 and TRBJ1-3. TRBV21-1 constitutes a pseudogene. This CDR3 region has 20 residues. CDR3 in DNA: TGTGCCAGCAGCAAAGCCGACGATCGCGGGGTGAGCCACTCTGGAAACACCATATATTTT. Residues: CASSKADDRGVSHSGNTIYF.

The chain employs TRBV9 and TRBJ1-1, with D hard to call. This CDR3 has 12 residues. The V end was cut by 0 bases, the J end by 7 bases, with 7 bases between. CDR1 and CDR2 (germline): SGDLS, YYNGEE. DNA for the CDR3: TGTGCCAGCAGCGTAGTGGGAGGTGAAGCTTTCTTT. It specifies CASSVVGGEAFF.

The rearrangement links TRBV19 to TRBJ2-1; 10 bases fit TRBD2. The CDR3 is 14 amino acids. The V segment lost 10 bases and the J segment 8 bases; nucleotides outside the gene matches: 11. Germline values: CDR1 LNHDA, CDR2 SQIVND (reference sequence). The CDR3 reads CATSSGRAIDEQFF. The CDR3 DNA sequence: TGTGCCACCTCCAGCGGGAGGGCCATCGATGAGCAGTTCTTC. The whole variable domain, filled in from reference TRBV19 and TRBJ2-1, reads DGGITQSPKYLFRKEGQNVTLSCEQNLNHDAMYWYRQDPGQGLRLIYYSQIVNDFQKGDIAEGYSVSREKKESFPLTVTSAQKNPTAFYLCATSSGRAIDEQFFGPGTRLTVL.

The chain carries TRBV25-1 and TRBJ2-7; 7 bases align to TRBD1. Trimming cost V 4 bases and J 0 bases; bases outside gene matches: 6. The CDR3 is 15 residues long. The germline V gene has CDR1 MGHDK and CDR2 SYGVNS. CDR3 DNA sequence: TGTGCCAGCAGTGGGCCGGGACAGCGCTCCTACGAGCAGTACTTC. It translates to CASSGPGQRSYEQYF.

This sequence joins TRBV13 and TRBJ2-7; 9 bases are a match to TRBD2. This CDR3 has 15 amino acids. Germline V gives CDR1 PRHDT, CDR2 FYEKMQ (reference sequence). V shed 4 bases, J shed 4 bases, and the junction held 8 bases outside the gene matches. The CDR3: CASSSQAGGRYEQYF. The DNA for the CDR3 is TGTGCCAGCAGCTCCCAGGCGGGAGGGCGTTACGAGCAGTACTTC.

This chain links TRBV28 with TRBJ1-2, with 7 bases fitting TRBD1. V lost 7 bases, J lost 5 bases, and 13 bases stayed unmatched. This CDR3 spans 15 amino acids. In germline, CDR1 is MDHEN, CDR2 SYDVKM. CDR3 in amino acids: CASMTAGTAVYGYTF. The CDR3 DNA follows: TGTGCCAGCATGACCGCAGGGACAGCCGTATATGGCTACACCTTC.

This chain uses TRBV21-1 with TRBJ2-1; no check of the table's D call, TRBD2, against the DNA was made. TRBV21-1 is a pseudogene. The CDR3 length is 15 residues. The chain's CDR3 is CASSKRAGGPREQFF. In DNA form, the CDR3 reads TGTGCCAGCAGCAAAAGAGCGGGAGGGCCGAGGGAGCAGTTCTTC.